The 28 T cell receptor beta chains below all came from one sample that was sequenced in a study of post-analysis software for immune sequencing data. General study points: A handful of TRBV segments were significantly more frequent in patients than in controls. TRBV5-6, TRBV5-1 and TRBV20-1 were among these segments.

Incorporated into the TCR beta cDNA libraries were unique molecular identifiers, which served to reduce PCR and sequencing biases. In TCRdb, the PCR reads were re-called with MiXCR into one record per CDR3 protein. The repertoire holds 650,000 to 850,000 distinct CDR3 sequences, about 57% seen once, with approximately 4.5% in the top ten. The antigens these receptors bind are not known. The sequenced sample consisted of blood. The origin of the receptors is a girl between 10 and 17 years old with multiple sclerosis.

The genes are TRBV5-1 and TRBJ2-1; TRBD2 might be the D (5 bases). The CDR3 runs 15 residues. V was trimmed by 2 bases and J by 2 bases, leaving 11 bases between them. From germline, CDR1 is SGHRS and CDR2 YFSETQ. DNA for the CDR3: TGCGCCAGCAGCTTCCGGGATTTAACCTACAATGAGCAGTTCTTC. Translation gives CASSFRDLTYNEQFF.

In this sample, this clonotype turned up a few times. The gene calls are TRBV6-5 and TRBJ2-7; 11 bases align to TRBD1. The CDR3 totals 14 residues. From germline, CDR1 is MNHEY and CDR2 SVGAGI. The J segment lost 5 bases and the V segment lost 5 bases, leaving 5 bases of the junction unmatched. The CDR3 reads CASSRRDRGNEQYF. The CDR3 region has the DNA TGTGCCAGCAGTCGCCGGGACAGGGGGAACGAGCAGTACTTC.

The genes are TRBV7-3 and TRBJ1-6; TRBD1 matches at 7 bases. Germline assignment: CDR1 SGHTA and CDR2 FQGTGA. Trimming removed 5 bases from V and 7 bases from J; junction bases left unmatched: 8. The CDR3 loop spans 15 amino acids. DNA for the CDR3: TGTGCCAGCAGCCCAAACGCCAGGGGGAATTCACCCCTCCACTTT. It specifies CASSPNARGNSPLHF.

The chain joins TRBV6-2 or TRBV6-3 to TRBJ2-5; possible D gene TRBD2, 7 bases. The assigned J gene may be wrong: the sequence end matches TRBJ2-7 better. Germline assignment: CDR1 MNHEY and CDR2 SVGEGT. The CDR3 extends over 15 amino acids. CDR3 nucleotides: TGTGCCAGCAGTTCCCCTCTAGTAGGGGGGGACGAGCAGTACTTC. The encoded protein is CASSSPLVGGDEQYF.

DNA for the CDR3: TGTGCCATCAGTGAGCAGGGCGCCCCAAACTCCTACGAGCAGTACTTC. It encodes CAISEQGAPNSYEQYF. The chain links TRBV10-3 to TRBJ2-7; maybe TRBD1 (5 bases). The CDR3 runs to 16 residues. Germline lookup yields CDR1 ENHRY and CDR2 SYGVKD. Trimming stripped 2 bases from V and 0 bases from J, with 14 bases between.

The V call is TRBV5-6, the J call TRBJ1-2; TRBD1 agrees at 9 bases. V gave up 3 bases and J gave up 3 bases; unmatched junction bases: 3. This CDR3 region has 14 residues. Germline CDR1 and CDR2: SGHDT and YYEEEE. In nucleotides, the CDR3 is TGTGCCAGCAGCTCACAGGGGGCGCACTATGGCTACACCTTC. This translates into CASSSQGAHYGYTF.

The chain couples TRBV7-8 to TRBJ1-2, with TRBD1 matching over 8 bases. CDR1 is SGHVS and CDR2 is FQNEAQ in the germline V gene. J lost 5 bases, V lost 1 base, and 12 bases had no gene match. The CDR3 consists of 17 residues. CDR3 amino acids: CASSLGLGGQGRYGYTF. Written as DNA, the CDR3 is TGTGCCAGCAGCTTAGGCTTAGGAGGACAGGGAAGGTATGGCTACACCTTC.

The chain is built from TRBV20-1 and TRBJ2-3; 12 nucleotides align to TRBD1. CDR1 is DFQATT, CDR2 SNEGSKA, per germline (reference sequence). This CDR3 has 15 amino acids. Trimming took 3 bases from V and 3 from J; bases not matched to a gene: 4. CDR3 loop: CSARWGQGATDTQYF. CDR3 DNA sequence: TGCAGTGCTAGGTGGGGACAGGGGGCAACAGATACGCAGTATTTT.

The chain joins TRBV12-3 or TRBV12-4 to TRBJ1-2; D not resolved. Trimming took off 3 bases at V and 4 bases at J, with 9 bases between the two ends. The CDR3 runs 13 residues. For the CDR3, the DNA is TGTGCCAGCAGTTTCATGGGAGGCTATGGCTACACCTTC. Encoded protein: CASSFMGGYGYTF.

CDR3 residues: CSAPKSGGPSYEQYF. The CDR3 coding sequence is TGCAGTGCCCCGAAAAGCGGGGGACCCTCCTACGAGCAGTACTTC. This chain joins TRBV20-1 and TRBJ2-7; TRBD2 matches at 8 bases. The CDR3 runs 15 residues. The V segment lost 6 bases and the J segment 0 bases; nucleotides outside the gene matches: 10. The germline V gene has CDR1 DFQATT and CDR2 SNEGSKA (reference sequence).

This clonotype was counted only a few times. This chain uses TRBV27 with TRBJ2-4, with D possibly being TRBD2 (6 bases). The end of the DNA aligns better with TRBJ2-7, so the J call may be wrong. The CDR3 spans 16 residues. Germline V CDR1 and CDR2: MNHEY, SMNVEV (reference sequence). The CDR3 nucleotides are TGTGCCAGCAGTTTATCCGGGACGGGACTCTCCTACGAGCAGTACTTC. It specifies CASSLSGTGLSYEQYF.

This clonotype was found a few times. The chain has TRBV2 and TRBJ1-1, with D maybe TRBD1 (6 bases). The CDR3 is made up of 13 amino acids. The V end was cut by 8 bases, the J end by 0 bases, with 10 bases between. Germline lookup yields CDR1 SNHLY and CDR2 FYNNEI. The CDR3 loop reads CASSRGMNTEAFF. CDR3 sequence (DNA): TGTGCCAGCTCAAGGGGGATGAACACTGAAGCTTTCTTT.

Written as DNA, the CDR3 is TGTGCCAGCAAGACCGGGACAGCCTACGAGCAGTACTTC. This codes for CASKTGTAYEQYF. V gene TRBV12-3 or TRBV12-4 combines with J gene TRBJ2-7; TRBD1 aligns across 7 bases. V shed 7 bases and J 2 bases; nucleotides not matched to a gene: 5. The CDR3 has 13 amino acids.

This chain joins TRBV6-1 and TRBJ2-5, with TRBD1 identical over 8 bases. The J call may be wrong; the DNA end is better matched by TRBJ2-7. There are 13 residues in the CDR3. Germline CDR1 reads MNHNS; CDR2 reads SASEGT. CDR3 in amino acids: CASNLRQGYEQYF. The CDR3 DNA reads TGTGCCAGCAATTTGCGACAGGGGTACGAGCAGTACTTC.

Many counts were recorded for this clonotype. The genes are TRBV5-1 and TRBJ2-7; 11 bases are a match to TRBD2. Trimming at V came to 0 bases and at J to 4 bases, leaving 3 bases not matched to a gene. The germline V gene encodes CDR1 SGHRS and CDR2 YFSETQ. The length of the CDR3 is 15 residues. CDR3 DNA sequence: TGCGCCAGCAGCTTGGAACTAGCGGGAGCGTACGAGCAGTACTTC. It codes for CASSLELAGAYEQYF.

CDR3 protein: CSAAQGAQGHEQYF. The CDR3 nucleotides read TGCAGTGCTGCCCAGGGGGCGCAGGGCCACGAGCAGTACTTC. The chain has TRBV20-1 and TRBJ2-7; 8 bases agree with TRBD1. Germline assignment: CDR1 DFQATT and CDR2 SNEGSKA (reference sequence). The CDR3 spans 14 residues. V dropped 5 bases and J dropped 5; count of bases not matched to a gene: 11.

V gene TRBV19 combines with J gene TRBJ2-7, with 8 bases aligning to TRBD1. The J segment lost 2 bases and the V segment lost 6 bases, leaving 6 bases of the junction unmatched. This CDR3 contains 14 residues. Germline assignment: CDR1 LNHDA and CDR2 SQIVND (reference sequence). The CDR3 sequence: CASRPRTGTYEQYF. For the CDR3, the DNA is TGTGCCAGTAGGCCAAGGACAGGGACCTACGAGCAGTACTTC.

This clonotype has only one observation. The chain couples TRBV5-4 to TRBJ1-2; perhaps TRBD1 as D (6 bases). There are 13 residues in the CDR3. V was cut by 5 bases and J by 7 bases, with 15 bases left in between. CDR1 and CDR2 (germline): SGHNT, YYREEE (reference sequence). In DNA, the CDR3 is TGTGCCAGCAGGCGGGACACCAGAGCTGGCTACACCTTC. Protein product: CASRRDTRAGYTF.

In this sample, this clonotype turned up a few times. This chain connects TRBV29-1 to TRBJ2-4; 8 bases match TRBD1. With 4 bases clipped from V and 0 bases from J, the junction kept 5 bases outside the gene matches. The germline gives CDR1 SQVTM, CDR2 ANQGSEA. The CDR3 spans 15 residues. In DNA, the CDR3 is TGCAGCGTTGCTCAGGGGGCCATAGCCAAAAACATTCAGTACTTC. This sequence encodes CSVAQGAIAKNIQYF.

This clonotype was observed a handful of times. The chain carries TRBV2 and TRBJ2-5; D is uncertain. Trimming took off 2 bases at V and 1 base at J, with 11 bases between the two ends. Germline V gives CDR1 SNHLY, CDR2 FYNNEI. CDR3 length equals 15 residues. CDR3 nucleotide sequence: TGTGCCAGCAGTGAACCCCCCAGTGGCCAAGAGACCCAGTACTTC. The encoded protein is CASSEPPSGQETQYF.

The sample holds a few counts of this clonotype. The chain has TRBV29-1 and TRBJ2-7, with TRBD2 matching over 12 bases. TRBJ2-5 matches the DNA end more closely, so the J call is doubtful. Germline loops: CDR1 SQVTM, CDR2 ANQGSEA. There are 14 residues in the CDR3. CDR3 in amino acids: CSASFGLAGETQYF. CDR3 DNA: TGCAGCGCCTCATTCGGACTAGCGGGGGAGACCCAGTACTTC.

The gene calls are TRBV5-6 and TRBJ2-4, with 8 bases aligning to TRBD1. The last part of the DNA fits TRBJ2-7 better; the J call may be wrong. The CDR3 contains 15 residues. Germline assignment: CDR1 SGHDT and CDR2 YYEEEE. The CDR3 DNA sequence: TGTGCCAGCAGCTCCTTCGGACAGGGAAGCGACGAGCAGTACTTC. Its protein is CASSSFGQGSDEQYF.

This clonotype was detected a few times. The rearrangement joins TRBV7-2 to TRBJ2-3; D not resolved. CDR1 SGHTA and CDR2 FQGNSA come from the germline V gene. The CDR3 covers 14 residues. Trimming removed 2 bases from V and 1 base from J, with 7 bases in between. CDR3 sequence (DNA): TGTGCCAGCAGCTTAAACCAGGGCACAGATACGCAGTATTTT. This translates into CASSLNQGTDTQYF.

J is TRBJ2-5 and V is TRBV15; 8 bases fit TRBD1. The ends lost 0 bases at V and 2 bases at J; junction bases unmatched: 8. The CDR3 consists of 17 residues. Germline lookup yields CDR1 LNHNV and CDR2 YYDKDF (reference sequence). The CDR3 spells CATSRDRGTGEQETQYF. The CDR3 nucleotides read TGTGCCACCAGCAGAGATCGGGGGACAGGTGAACAAGAGACCCAGTACTTC.

CDR3 sequence: CASRSGRSQGRNSPLHF. Written as DNA, the CDR3 is TGTGCCAGCAGGAGCGGTAGGTCACAGGGAAGAAATTCACCCCTCCACTTT. This chain uses TRBV2 with TRBJ1-6, with a possible D match to TRBD1 (6 bases). Deletions cut 6 bases from V and 7 bases from J, with 22 bases between. Germline lookup yields CDR1 SNHLY and CDR2 FYNNEI. The CDR3 spans 17 residues. Based on the CDR3 plus reference TRBV2 and TRBJ1-6, the full variable domain is EPEVTQTPSHQVTQMGQEVILRCVPISNHLYFYWYRQILGQKVEFLVSFYNNEISEKSEIFDDQFSVERPDGSNFTLKIRSTKLEDSAMYFCASRSGRSQGRNSPLHFGNGTRLTVT.

The genes are TRBV12-3 or TRBV12-4 and TRBJ2-7; 9 positions match TRBD1. J lost 0 bases, V lost 6 bases, and 15 bases had no gene match. This CDR3 comprises 18 residues. The CDR3 reads CASSLIQGARILSYEQYF. DNA of the CDR3: TGTGCCAGCAGCCTAATACAGGGGGCCAGAATCCTCTCCTACGAGCAGTACTTC.

This clonotype appeared a few times. This chain connects TRBV6-5 to TRBJ2-3; no firm D call. Trimming removed 0 bases from V and 6 bases from J, with 10 bases in between. CDR3 length: 14 residues. CDR1 is MNHEY and CDR2 is SVGAGI in the germline V gene. The CDR3 DNA is TGTGCCAGCAGTTACTCGTTTAGCTCCGATACGCAGTATTTT. It translates to CASSYSFSSDTQYF.

This rearrangement joins TRBV12-3 or TRBV12-4 to TRBJ1-6; the match to TRBD1 covers 7 bases. With 6 bases clipped from V and 10 bases from J, the junction kept 9 bases outside the gene matches. This CDR3 has 14 residues. The CDR3 DNA follows: TGTGCCAGCAGCCAGTTACAGGGGAACTCACCCCTCCACTTT. Encoded protein: CASSQLQGNSPLHF.